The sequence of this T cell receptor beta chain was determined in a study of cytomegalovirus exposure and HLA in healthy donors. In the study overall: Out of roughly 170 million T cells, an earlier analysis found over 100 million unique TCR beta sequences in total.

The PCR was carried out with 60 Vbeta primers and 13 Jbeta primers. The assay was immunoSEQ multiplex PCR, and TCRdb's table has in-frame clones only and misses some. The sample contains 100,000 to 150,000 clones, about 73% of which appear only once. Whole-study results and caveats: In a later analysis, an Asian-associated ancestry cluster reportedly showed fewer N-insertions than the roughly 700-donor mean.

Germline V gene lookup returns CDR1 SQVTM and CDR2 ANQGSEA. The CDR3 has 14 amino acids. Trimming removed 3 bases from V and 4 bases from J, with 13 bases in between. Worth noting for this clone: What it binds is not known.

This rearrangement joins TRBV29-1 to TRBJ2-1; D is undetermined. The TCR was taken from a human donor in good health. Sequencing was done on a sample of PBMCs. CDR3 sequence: CSVEVRGTYNEQFF. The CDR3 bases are TGCAGCGTTGAGGTCAGAGGCACTTACAATGAGCAGTTCTTC.